The clone carrying this TCR beta chain has only a few counts. The antigen remains undetermined. The germline gives CDR1 SGHRS, CDR2 YFSETQ. The V gene end was trimmed by 4 bases and the J gene end by 6 bases; junction bases not matched to a gene: 4. The CDR3 contains 14 residues. The PCR ran on 60 Vbeta and 13 Jbeta primers. Profiling relied on immunoSEQ multiplex PCR, and the TCRdb table lists in-frame clones only, not all of them. The profile shows more than 90,000 clones, roughly 83% of them singletons. These data are taken from a study of cytomegalovirus exposure and HLA in healthy donors. Study-level information: Findings of an earlier analysis included about 120 million unique TCR beta sequences from about 180 million T cells. General study results and limits: Previously analyzed data showed that most TCR beta V segments were productive at a frequency of about 87% or about 30%. The study labeled 150 or so TCR beta chains cytomegalovirus-associated. The records held CMV serostatus as the only immune exposure information.

Source material: PBMCs. The clonotype was recovered from a woman aged 18 to 35 in good health and CMV-seropositive. This chain connects TRBV5-1 to TRBJ1-2; 12 bases are a match to TRBD1. CDR3 loop: CASSPGDRGHGYTF. The CDR3 bases are TGCGCCAGCAGCCCAGGGGACAGGGGGCATGGCTACACCTTC.